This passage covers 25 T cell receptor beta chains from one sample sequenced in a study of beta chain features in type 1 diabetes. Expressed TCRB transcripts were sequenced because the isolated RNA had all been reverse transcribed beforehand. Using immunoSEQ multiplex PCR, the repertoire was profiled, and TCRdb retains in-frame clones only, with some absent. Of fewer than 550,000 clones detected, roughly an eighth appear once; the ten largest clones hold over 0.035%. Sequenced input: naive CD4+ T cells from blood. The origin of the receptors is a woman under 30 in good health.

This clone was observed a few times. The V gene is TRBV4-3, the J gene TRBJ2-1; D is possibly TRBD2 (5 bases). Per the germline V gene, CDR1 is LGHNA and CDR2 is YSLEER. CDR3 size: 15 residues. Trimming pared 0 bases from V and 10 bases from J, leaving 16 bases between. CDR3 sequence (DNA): TGCGCCAGCAGCCAAGATCTAGCAGCGGCCCTCGAGCAGTTCTTC. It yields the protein CASSQDLAAALEQFF.

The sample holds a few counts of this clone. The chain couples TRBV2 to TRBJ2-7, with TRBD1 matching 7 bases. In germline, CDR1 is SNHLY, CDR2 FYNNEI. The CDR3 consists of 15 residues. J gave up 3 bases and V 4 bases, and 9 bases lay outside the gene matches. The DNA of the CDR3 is TGTGCCAGCAGTGTGGAAAGGGGGCCTCGCTACGAGCAGTACTTC. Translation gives CASSVERGPRYEQYF. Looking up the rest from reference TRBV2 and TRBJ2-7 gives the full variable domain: EPEVTQTPSHQVTQMGQEVILRCVPISNHLYFYWYRQILGQKVEFLVSFYNNEISEKSEIFDDQFSVERPDGSNFTLKIRSTKLEDSAMYFCASSVERGPRYEQYFGPGTRLTVT.

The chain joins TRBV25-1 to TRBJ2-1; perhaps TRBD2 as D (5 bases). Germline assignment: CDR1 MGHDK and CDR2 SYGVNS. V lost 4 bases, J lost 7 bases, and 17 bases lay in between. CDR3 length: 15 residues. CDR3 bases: TGTGCCAGCAGTGGCAGGACTGAACGATTTAATGAGCAGTTCTTC. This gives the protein CASSGRTERFNEQFF.

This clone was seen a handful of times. CDR3 bases: TGTGCCAGCAGTTCTGGTAGCGGGGTTGCAGATACGCAGTATTTT. Its translation is CASSSGSGVADTQYF. The genes are TRBV27 and TRBJ2-3; 8 positions agree with TRBD2. V was clipped by 4 bases and J by 4 bases; unmatched bases: 7. This CDR3 spans 15 amino acids. Looked up from germline, CDR1 is MNHEY and CDR2 is SMNVEV (reference sequence).

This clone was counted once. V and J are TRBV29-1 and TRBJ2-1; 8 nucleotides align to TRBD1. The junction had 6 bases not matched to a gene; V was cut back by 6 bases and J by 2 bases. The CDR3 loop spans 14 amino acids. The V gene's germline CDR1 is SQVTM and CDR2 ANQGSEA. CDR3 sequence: CSVSRTGTYNEQFF. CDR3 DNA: TGCAGCGTCTCGAGGACAGGGACCTACAATGAGCAGTTCTTC.

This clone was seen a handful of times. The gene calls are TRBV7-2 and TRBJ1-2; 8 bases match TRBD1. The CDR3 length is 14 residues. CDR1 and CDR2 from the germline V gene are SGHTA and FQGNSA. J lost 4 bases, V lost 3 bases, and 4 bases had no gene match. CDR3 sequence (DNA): TGTGCCAGCAGCTTGTCAGGGGGCCCCTATGGCTACACCTTC. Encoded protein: CASSLSGGPYGYTF.

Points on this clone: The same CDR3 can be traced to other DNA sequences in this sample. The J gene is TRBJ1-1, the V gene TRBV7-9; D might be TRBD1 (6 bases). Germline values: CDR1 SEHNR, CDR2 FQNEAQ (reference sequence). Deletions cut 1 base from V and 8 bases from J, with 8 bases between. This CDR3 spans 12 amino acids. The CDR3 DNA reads TGTGCCAGCAGCTTAGATAGGGGGGAAGCTTTCTTT. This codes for CASSLDRGEAFF.

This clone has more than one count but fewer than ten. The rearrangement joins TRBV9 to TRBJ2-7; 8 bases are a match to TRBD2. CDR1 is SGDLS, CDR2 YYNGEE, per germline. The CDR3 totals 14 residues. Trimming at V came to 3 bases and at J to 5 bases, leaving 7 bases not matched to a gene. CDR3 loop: CASSATSARDEQYF. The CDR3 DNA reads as TGTGCCAGCAGCGCGACTAGCGCGAGGGACGAGCAGTACTTC. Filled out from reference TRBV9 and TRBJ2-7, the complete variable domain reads DSGVTQTPKHLITATGQRVTLRCSPRSGDLSVYWYQQSLDQGLQFLIQYYNGEERAKGNILERFSAQQFPDLHSELNLSSLELGDSALYFCASSATSARDEQYFGPGTRLTVT.

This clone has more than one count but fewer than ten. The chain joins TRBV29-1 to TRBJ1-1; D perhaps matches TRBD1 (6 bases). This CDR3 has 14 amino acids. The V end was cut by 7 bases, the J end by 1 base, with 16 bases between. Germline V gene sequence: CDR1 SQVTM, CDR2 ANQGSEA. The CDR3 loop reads CSAQMGHTNTEAFF. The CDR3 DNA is TGCAGCGCACAGATGGGACACACGAACACTGAAGCTTTCTTT.

CDR3 bases: TGTGCCAGCTATAAGCGGGCCCTCCAAGAGACCCAGTACTTC. Encoded protein: CASYKRALQETQYF. The V gene is TRBV2, the J gene TRBJ2-5; D perhaps matches TRBD2 (6 bases). Germline CDR1 and CDR2: SNHLY and FYNNEI. CDR3 length: 14 residues. The ends were cut back, 8 bases at V and 1 base at J, with 14 bases in the middle. Full variable domain (missing parts from reference TRBV2 and TRBJ2-5): EPEVTQTPSHQVTQMGQEVILRCVPISNHLYFYWYRQILGQKVEFLVSFYNNEISEKSEIFDDQFSVERPDGSNFTLKIRSTKLEDSAMYFCASYKRALQETQYFGPGTRLLVL.

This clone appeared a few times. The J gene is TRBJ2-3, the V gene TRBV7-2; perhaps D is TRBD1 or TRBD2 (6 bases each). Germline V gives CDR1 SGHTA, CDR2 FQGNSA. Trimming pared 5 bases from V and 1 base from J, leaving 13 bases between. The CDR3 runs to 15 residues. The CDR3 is CASSPGGPRTDTQYF. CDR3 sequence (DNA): TGTGCCAGCAGCCCCGGGGGCCCACGCACAGATACGCAGTATTTT.

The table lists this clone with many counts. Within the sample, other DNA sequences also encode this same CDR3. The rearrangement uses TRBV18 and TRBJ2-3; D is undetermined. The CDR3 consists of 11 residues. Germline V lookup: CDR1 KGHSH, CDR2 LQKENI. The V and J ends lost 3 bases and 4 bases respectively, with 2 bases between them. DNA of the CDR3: TGTGCCAGCTCACCGGCAGATACGCAGTATTTT. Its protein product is CASSPADTQYF.

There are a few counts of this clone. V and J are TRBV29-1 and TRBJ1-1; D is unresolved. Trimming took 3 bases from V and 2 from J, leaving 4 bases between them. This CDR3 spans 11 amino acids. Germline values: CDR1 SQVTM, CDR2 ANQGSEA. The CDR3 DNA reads TGCAGCGTTGAGGATAACACTGAAGCTTTCTTT. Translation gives CSVEDNTEAFF.

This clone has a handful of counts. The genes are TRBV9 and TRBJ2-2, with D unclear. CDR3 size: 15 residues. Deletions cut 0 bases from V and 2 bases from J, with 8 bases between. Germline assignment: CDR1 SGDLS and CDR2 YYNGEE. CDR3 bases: TGTGCCAGCAGCGTAGGCAGCGTAAACACCGGGGAGCTGTTTTTT. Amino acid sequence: CASSVGSVNTGELFF. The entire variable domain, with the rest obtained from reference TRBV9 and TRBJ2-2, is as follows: DSGVTQTPKHLITATGQRVTLRCSPRSGDLSVYWYQQSLDQGLQFLIQYYNGEERAKGNILERFSAQQFPDLHSELNLSSLELGDSALYFCASSVGSVNTGELFFGEGSRLTVL.

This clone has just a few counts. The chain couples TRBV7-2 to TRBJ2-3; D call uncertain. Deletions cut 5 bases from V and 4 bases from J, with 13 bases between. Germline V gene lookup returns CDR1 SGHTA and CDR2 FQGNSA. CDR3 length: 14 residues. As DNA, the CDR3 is TGTGCCAGCAGCCTACCCGGCGGCGCAGATACGCAGTATTTT. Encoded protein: CASSLPGGADTQYF.

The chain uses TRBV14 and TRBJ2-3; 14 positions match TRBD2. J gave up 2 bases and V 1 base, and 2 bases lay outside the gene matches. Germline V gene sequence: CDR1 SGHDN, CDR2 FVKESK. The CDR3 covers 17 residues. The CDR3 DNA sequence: TGTGCCAGCAGCCAAGGGACTAGCGGGAGGCACACAGATACGCAGTATTTT. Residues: CASSQGTSGRHTDTQYF.

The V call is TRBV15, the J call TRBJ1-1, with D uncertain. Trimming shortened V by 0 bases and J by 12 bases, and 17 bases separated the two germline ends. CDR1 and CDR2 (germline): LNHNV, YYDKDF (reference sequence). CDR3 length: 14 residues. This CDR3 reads CATSRDQTMELPFF. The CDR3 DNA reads TGTGCCACCAGCAGAGATCAGACAATGGAACTCCCTTTCTTT. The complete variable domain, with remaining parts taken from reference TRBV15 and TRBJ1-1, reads DAMVIQNPRYQVTQFGKPVTLSCSQTLNHNVMYWYQQKSSQAPKLLFHYYDKDFNNEADTPDNFQSRRPNTSFCFLDIRSPGLGDTAMYLCATSRDQTMELPFFGQGTRLTVV.

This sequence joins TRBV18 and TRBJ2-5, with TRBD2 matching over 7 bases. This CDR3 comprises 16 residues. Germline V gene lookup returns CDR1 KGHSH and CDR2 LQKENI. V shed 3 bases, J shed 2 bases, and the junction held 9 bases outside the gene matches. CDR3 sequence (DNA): TGTGCCAGCTCACCTCGACCTCGGGGAGGGCAAGAGACCCAGTACTTC. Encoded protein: CASSPRPRGGQETQYF.

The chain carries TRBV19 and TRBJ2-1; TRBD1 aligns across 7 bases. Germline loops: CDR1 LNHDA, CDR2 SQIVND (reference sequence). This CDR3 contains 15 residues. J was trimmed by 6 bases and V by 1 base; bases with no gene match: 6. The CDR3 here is CASSIGSPGGNEQFF. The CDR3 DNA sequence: TGTGCCAGTAGTATAGGATCCCCAGGGGGCAATGAGCAGTTCTTC.

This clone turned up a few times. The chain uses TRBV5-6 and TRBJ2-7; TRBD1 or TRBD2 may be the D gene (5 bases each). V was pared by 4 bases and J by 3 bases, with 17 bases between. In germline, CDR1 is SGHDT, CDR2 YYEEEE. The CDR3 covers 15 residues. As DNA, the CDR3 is TGTGCCAGCAGCAAACGGGGCAGCCGATTCTACGAGCAGTACGTC. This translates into CASSKRGSRFYEQYV.

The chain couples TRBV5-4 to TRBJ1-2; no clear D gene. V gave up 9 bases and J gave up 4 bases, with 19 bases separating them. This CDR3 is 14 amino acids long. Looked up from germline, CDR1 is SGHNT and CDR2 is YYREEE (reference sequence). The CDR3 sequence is CATYPSGRVYGYTF. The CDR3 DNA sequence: TGTGCCACCTACCCCTCGGGGAGGGTCTATGGCTACACCTTC.

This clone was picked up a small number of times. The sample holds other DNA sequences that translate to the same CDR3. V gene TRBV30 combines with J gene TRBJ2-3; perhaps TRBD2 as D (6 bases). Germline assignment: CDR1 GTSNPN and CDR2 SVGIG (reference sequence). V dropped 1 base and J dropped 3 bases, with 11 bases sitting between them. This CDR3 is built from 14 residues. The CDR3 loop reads CAWSGGRRTDTQYF. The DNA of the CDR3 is TGTGCCTGGAGTGGAGGGAGGAGGACAGATACGCAGTATTTT. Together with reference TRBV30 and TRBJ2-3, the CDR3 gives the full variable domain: SQTIHQWPATLVQPVGSPLSLECTVEGTSNPNLYWYRQAAGRGLQLLFYSVGIGQISSEVPQNLSASRPQDRQFILSSKKLLLSDSGFYLCAWSGGRRTDTQYFGPGTRLTVL.

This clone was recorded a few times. This CDR3 is CASSVGGANEKLFF. CDR3 nucleotides: TGTGCCAGCAGCGTAGGAGGGGCCAATGAAAAACTGTTTTTT. The chain uses TRBV9 and TRBJ1-4; maybe TRBD1 (5 bases). The germline V gene has CDR1 SGDLS and CDR2 YYNGEE. V lost 0 bases to trimming and J lost 5 bases, with 8 bases between them. This CDR3 is 14 amino acids long.

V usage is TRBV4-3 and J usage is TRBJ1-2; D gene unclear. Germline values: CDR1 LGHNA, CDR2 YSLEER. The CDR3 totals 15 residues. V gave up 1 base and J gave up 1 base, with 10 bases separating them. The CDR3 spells CASSQGWSNNYGYTF. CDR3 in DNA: TGCGCCAGCAGCCAAGGGTGGTCAAATAACTATGGCTACACCTTC.

The CDR3 DNA is TGTGCCAGCAGCGTAGGGGCAGGATCCTACAATGAGCAGTTCTTC. It yields the protein CASSVGAGSYNEQFF. The chain has TRBV9 and TRBJ2-1; D remains ambiguous. The CDR3 is made up of 15 amino acids. V was pared by 0 bases and J by 1 base, with 8 bases between. In germline, CDR1 is SGDLS, CDR2 YYNGEE.